The 12 T cell receptor beta chains below come from one sample, sequenced in a study of cytomegalovirus exposure and HLA in healthy donors. Use of 60 Vbeta and 13 Jbeta primers characterized the PCR. The protocol was immunoSEQ multiplex PCR, while the TCRdb copy is restricted to in-frame clones and leaves out a portion. Of about 100,000 clones listed, approximately 71% are singletons. Source material: PBMCs. The receptors shown here come from a male donor in good health and CMV-seropositive.

Only a few counts were recorded for this clone. The J gene is TRBJ1-1, the V gene TRBV2; the match to TRBD1 covers 9 bases. Germline loops: CDR1 SNHLY, CDR2 FYNNEI. Unmatched junction bases numbered 6, after V lost 5 bases and J lost 5 bases. This CDR3 spans 14 amino acids. The CDR3 here is CASSPQGADTEAFF. The CDR3 DNA sequence: TGTGCCAGCAGTCCACAGGGGGCTGATACTGAAGCTTTCTTT.

Notes on this clone: An end of the junction does not agree with germline; a read error may underlie this. The chain uses TRBV7-2 and TRBJ2-4; 15 bases agree with TRBD2. Germline values: CDR1 SGHTA, CDR2 FQGNSA. This CDR3 has 17 residues. The CDR3 DNA follows: TGTGCCAGCAGCCTGGGACTAGCGGGAGGTCCGCAAAACAGTCAGTACTTC. It encodes CASSLGLAGGPQNSQYF.

V usage is TRBV29-1 and J usage is TRBJ2-1; 7 bases are a match to TRBD1. Germline CDR1 and CDR2: SQVTM and ANQGSEA. V lost 4 bases and J lost 4; bases outside the gene matches: 13. The CDR3 extends over 16 amino acids. The CDR3 region has the DNA TGCAGCGTTGGAGATAGGGGGCCCTTCCTTTACAATGAGCAGTTCTTC. Translating it yields CSVGDRGPFLYNEQFF.

The gene calls are TRBV5-4 and TRBJ1-4; maybe TRBD1 (5 bases). With 0 bases removed from V and 6 bases from J, the gap between germline ends came to 15 bases. This CDR3 has 16 residues. CDR1 is SGHNT and CDR2 is YYREEE in the germline V gene (reference sequence). CDR3: CASSLAHGGNYEKLFF. CDR3 bases: TGTGCCAGCAGCTTGGCTCACGGGGGGAATTATGAAAAACTGTTTTTT.

The CDR3 region is CASSLQQRDGYTF. The CDR3 DNA sequence: TGTGCCAGCAGTTTACAGCAACGGGATGGCTACACCTTC. The rearrangement joins TRBV28 to TRBJ1-2, with no clear D. Trimming left V 2 bases short and J 6 bases short, with 10 bases between. The germline gives CDR1 MDHEN, CDR2 SYDVKM. There are 13 residues in the CDR3.

V is TRBV4-1 and J is TRBJ1-1, with 7 positions matching TRBD1. Trimming took 4 bases from V and 5 from J; bases not matched to a gene: 10. This CDR3 has 15 amino acids. Germline V gene lookup returns CDR1 MGHRA and CDR2 YSYEKL. As DNA, the CDR3 is TGCGCCAGCAGCCCATCATACAGGGGCAGGACTGAAGCTTTCTTT. It specifies CASSPSYRGRTEAFF.

The V call is TRBV5-1, the J call TRBJ2-3; the D gene is possibly TRBD1 (6 bases). Between the trimmed V and J ends, which lost 6 bases and 0 bases, there was a span of 14 bases. This CDR3 is 15 amino acids long. Germline assignment: CDR1 SGHRS and CDR2 YFSETQ. CDR3 region: CASTETGQSTDTQYF. CDR3 nucleotides: TGCGCCAGCACGGAAACGGGACAAAGCACAGATACGCAGTATTTT.

CDR3 in amino acids: CASSYSSTGETQYF. CDR3 in DNA: TGTGCCAGCAGTTACTCATCGACAGGGGAGACCCAGTACTTC. The gene calls are TRBV6-5 and TRBJ2-5, with TRBD1 matching 7 bases. CDR3 length equals 14 residues. V lost 0 bases to trimming and J lost 5 bases; unmatched junction nucleotides: 3. Per the germline V gene, CDR1 is MNHEY and CDR2 is SVGAGI.

This chain connects TRBV11-2 to TRBJ2-1, with D possibly matching TRBD1 (5 bases). CDR1 SGHAT and CDR2 FQNNGV come from the germline V gene. Trimming pared 5 bases from V and 13 bases from J, leaving 15 bases between. This CDR3 has 12 residues. CDR3 sequence reads: CASSPVGLDQFF. The CDR3 DNA reads TGTGCCAGCAGCCCGGTGGGGCTAGATCAGTTCTTC.

This chain uses TRBV4-3 with TRBJ2-6; 7 bases match TRBD1. The CDR3 totals 16 residues. V lost 4 bases and J lost 2; bases outside the gene matches: 5. Germline assignment: CDR1 LGHNA and CDR2 YSLEER. Written as DNA, the CDR3 is TGCGCCAGCAGCCGGACAGGAACGGCTGGGGCCAACGTCCTGACTTTC. Translation gives CASSRTGTAGANVLTF.

A few counts support this clone. This chain links TRBV5-1 with TRBJ2-7, with 9 bases aligning to TRBD1. CDR1 is SGHRS, CDR2 YFSETQ, per germline. This CDR3 comprises 16 residues. The ends lost 3 bases at V and 6 bases at J; junction bases unmatched: 13. The CDR3 protein is CASSWRPGQGAAEQYF. CDR3 bases: TGCGCCAGCAGCTGGAGGCCGGGACAGGGAGCTGCCGAGCAGTACTTC.

V usage is TRBV6-5 and J usage is TRBJ2-7; 9 nucleotides align to TRBD1. The V gene's germline CDR1 is MNHEY and CDR2 SVGAGI. The CDR3 is 13 residues long. After removal of 6 bases from V and 7 bases from J, the junction contained 7 bases not matched to a gene. The CDR3 spells CASRETGGGEQYF. CDR3 sequence (DNA): TGTGCCAGCAGAGAAACAGGGGGCGGAGAGCAGTACTTC.